This T cell receptor (beta chain) was recovered during a study of CD8 T cells in Susac syndrome. cDNA came from 0.5 to 1 ug RNA primed by random hexamers. immunoSEQ multiplex PCR amplified TCR beta CDR3 across 54 Vbeta, 13 Jbeta. TCRdb independently ran MiXCR on the immunoSEQ multiplex PCR reads; one entry per CDR3 protein. The sample gives approximately 150,000 distinct CDR3 sequences, approximately 93% of which show up once; about 0.09% is in the top ten. CDR1 is SGHRS, CDR2 YFSETQ, per germline. This CDR3 has 14 residues. J lost 1 base, V lost 3 bases, and 2 bases had no gene match. The sample taken for sequencing was CD4+ T cells from PBMCs. The chain combines TRBV5-1 with TRBJ1-2; 8 positions agree with TRBD1. The receptor was isolated from a human donor with multiple sclerosis. The CDR3 reads CASSWDRNNYGYTF. The CDR3 DNA follows: TGCGCCAGCAGCTGGGACAGGAATAACTATGGCTACACCTTC. The complete variable domain, with remaining parts taken from reference TRBV5-1 and TRBJ1-2, reads KAGVTQTPRYLIKTRGQQVTLSCSPISGHRSVSWYQQTPGQGLQFLFEYFSETQRNKGNFPGRFSGRQFSNSRSEMNVSTLELGDSALYLCASSWDRNNYGYTFGSGTRLTVV.